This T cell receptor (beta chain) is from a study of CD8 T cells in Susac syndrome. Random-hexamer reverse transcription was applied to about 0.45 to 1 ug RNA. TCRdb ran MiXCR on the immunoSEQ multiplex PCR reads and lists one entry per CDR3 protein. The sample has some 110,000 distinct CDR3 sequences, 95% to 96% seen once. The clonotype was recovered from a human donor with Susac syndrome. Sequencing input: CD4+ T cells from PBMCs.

CDR3 residues: CAQGTGGIRGELFF. The CDR3 coding sequence is TGTGCCCAAGGGACAGGGGGGATCAGAGGGGAGCTGTTTTTT. This chain joins TRBV30 and TRBJ2-2; TRBD1 matches 11 bases. Germline assignment: CDR1 GTSNPN and CDR2 SVGIG (reference sequence). This CDR3 contains 14 residues. Trimming cost V 8 bases and J 8 bases; bases outside gene matches: 10. The complete variable domain, with remaining parts taken from reference TRBV30 and TRBJ2-2, reads SQTIHQWPATLVQPVGSPLSLECTVEGTSNPNLYWYRQAAGRGLQLLFYSVGIGQISSEVPQNLSASRPQDRQFILSSKKLLLSDSGFYLCAQGTGGIRGELFFGEGSRLTVL.